This TCR beta chain was recovered during a study of CD8+ T cells in alopecia areata. V was shortened by 3 bases and J by 5 bases, with 11 bases between the two germline ends. There are 13 residues in the CDR3. The germline V gene has CDR1 MGHRA and CDR2 YSYEKL. As the sequencing template, cDNA was produced by extracting RNA and reverse transcribing it. The table came from immunoSEQ multiplex PCR; TCRdb's copy has only in-frame clones and leaves some out. Of 110,000 to 150,000 clones in the sample, 54% are singletons; the top ten hold about 16%. This clone was seen only a few times. Stated treatment: oral pan-JAK inhibitor, 5-10 mg twice daily.

The starting material was CD8+ T cells sorted from blood, obtained at week 4, from a patient treated with tofacitinib. The receptor's source is a human donor with alopecia areata. This chain joins TRBV4-1 and TRBJ2-7, with D maybe TRBD2 (5 bases). CDR3 in DNA: TGCGCCAGCAGCCACGGGATCTCGGACGAGCAGTACTTC. Protein: CASSHGISDEQYF.